This T cell receptor (beta chain) was sequenced during a study of metastatic and nonmetastatic thyroid tumors. The junction had 7 bases not matched to a gene; V was cut back by 6 bases and J by 6 bases. The CDR3 is made up of 13 amino acids. In germline, CDR1 is SNHLY, CDR2 FYNNEI. None of the patients had undergone any treatment ahead of thyroid surgery. TCRdb reprocessed the PCR reads via MiXCR. The top ten hold 4.7% of the sample, which has tens of thousands of clones, around 15% seen once. This clone was seen a few times. This chain uses TRBV2 with TRBJ1-2; 7 bases are a match to TRBD1. The sample comprised blood. The receptor's source is a female donor with papillary thyroid cancer or a benign thyroid nodule (not recorded which). Some clones in this sample may be carry-over from other donors' samples. The CDR3 here is CASRRAGGHGYTF. CDR3 sequence (DNA): TGTGCCAGCAGGCGGGCAGGGGGTCATGGCTACACCTTC.